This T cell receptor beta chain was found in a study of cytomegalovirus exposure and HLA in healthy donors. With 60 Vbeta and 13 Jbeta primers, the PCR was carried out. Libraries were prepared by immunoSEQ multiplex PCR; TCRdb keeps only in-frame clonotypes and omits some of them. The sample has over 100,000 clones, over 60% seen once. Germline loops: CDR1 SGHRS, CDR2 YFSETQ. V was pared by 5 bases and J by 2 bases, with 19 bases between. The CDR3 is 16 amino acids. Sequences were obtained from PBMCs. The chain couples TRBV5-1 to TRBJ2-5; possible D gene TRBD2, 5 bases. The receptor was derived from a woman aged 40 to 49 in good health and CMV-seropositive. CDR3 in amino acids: CASRGASPSFQETQYF. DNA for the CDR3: TGCGCCAGCAGAGGAGCTAGCCCCTCGTTTCAAGAGACCCAGTACTTC.